This paragraph reports one T cell receptor beta chain. The specificity of this receptor is unknown. No clone much larger than this one lies a single base away; base qualities are absent. This sample is part of a study of blood T cell repertoires in COVID-19 (dated by TCRdb to about 2020). About the full investigation: Collaborator samples came from the United States, Italy and Spain and covered acute and convalescent phases of COVID-19. The material from the prospective study consisted of cDNA or gDNA derived from T cells, B-cell-depleted T cells, or PBMCs. Deeply sampled blood TCRbeta repertoires from subjects exposed to, actively infected with, or recovered from COVID-19 were included in the dataset. The repertoires were made available in a free public database intended to serve as a resource for research on the immune response to SARS-CoV-2. Samples came from the ongoing ImmuneRACE study (first 160 participants) plus 1,254 subjects from 6 global collaborators. Nearly every sample came with metadata listing a de-identified subject ID, COVID-19 status, age in years and sex. HLA class I and class II types, where available, came from metadata supplied by the sample provider rather than from assay-based typing.

The study at large found these results: The amount of clinical and demographic metadata varied by source and participant and was provided uncurated.

Enrolling through a virtual design, the prospective study's participants ranged in age from roughly 18 to 89 years and lived across 20 to 30 United States geographic areas. In the prospective study, participants were assigned to cohorts based on the clinical history participants reported in a screening survey and a study questionnaire. Mobile phlebotomists in the prospective study collected whole blood, serum and a nasopharyngeal or oropharyngeal swab from every participant. Additional blood draws and questionnaires over an approximately 2-month period could optionally be provided by prospective study participants. Blood samples from the prospective study were shipped frozen or at room temperature prior to DNA extraction. TCRbeta CDR3 regions were amplified from genomic DNA by means of the immunoSEQ Assay, a bias-controlled multiplex PCR. In the original analysis: The number of nucleated cells in each sample was estimated from the amplification of reference gene primers within the assay. Sequence reads were collapsed and filtered to measure the absolute abundance of every unique TCRbeta CDR3 rearrangement. For each sample, productive Simpson clonality was calculated by taking the square root of Simpson's diversity index across productive rearrangements. Entries here come from immuneACCESS through TCRdb and include only in-frame sequences with V and J called. Some clones fail to appear in such tables; in the studies checked, an unresolved V gene covers under half of the shortfall, and the cause of the remainder is unknown. The V and J calls and clone size come from that table; D and trimming were worked out from the DNA. This sample holds approximately 200,000 clones; about 79% were observed only once. The ten largest clones add up to roughly 1.3% of the sample.

Trimming removed 8 bases from V and 4 bases from J, leaving 15 bases between the germline ends. Counted from cysteine to phenylalanine, this CDR3 has 13 amino acids. Only CDR3 DNA remains: 39 bases, in frame from the first base. The germline V gene encodes CDR1 SGDLS and CDR2 YYNGEE. The clonotype comes from a middle-aged woman with acute COVID-19. This chain is built from TRBV9 and TRBJ1-1, with the D gene not confidently named. The sample consisted of PBMCs or T cells enriched from blood (not recorded which). The DNA sequence follows: TGTGCCAGTTCAGACGATTGGAGCACTGAAGCTTTCTTT. The encoded protein is CASSDDWSTEAFF.